This T cell receptor beta chain was captured by sequencing in a study of OX40 agonist ivuxolimab in advanced cancers. As for the study in general: Administration of intravenous ivuxolimab to patients occurred every 2 weeks at 0.01 to 10 mg/kg. Study-wide results and limits: CD4+ and CD8+ blood T cells expanded clonally by week 6 at 0.1 to 3.0 mg/kg.

As concerns this clone: What it binds is not known.

If patients had autoimmune disease history or systemic immunosuppression, they were excluded. Sampling times: baseline, cycle 4 day 1, cycle 7 day 1. Generated by immunoSEQ multiplex PCR, the TCRdb table keeps only in-frame clones and is missing some. The sample carries fewer than 75,000 clones, 91% recorded once. The clonotype originates from an adult with an advanced solid tumor such as melanoma, head and neck, liver or kidney cancer. The source material was CD4+ or CD8+ T cells sorted from blood, sampled in a trial of the OX40 agonist ivuxolimab.

This CDR3 reads CASSGNPGQDKTQYF. CDR3 sequence (DNA): TGCGCCAGCAGCGGTAACCCGGGACAGGATAAGACCCAGTACTTC. The chain couples TRBV5-1 to TRBJ2-5, with 8 bases matching TRBD1. Germline assignment: CDR1 SGHRS and CDR2 YFSETQ. The CDR3 runs 15 residues. V trimming: 4 bases; J trimming: 6 bases; junction bases outside the gene matches: 11.